One sample yielded the 22 T cell receptor beta chains listed below, sequenced in a study of T cell repertoires in cytomegalovirus infection. TCRdb reprocessed the reads via MiXCR and lists one record per CDR3 protein. This table has about 230,000 distinct CDR3 sequences, 22% appearing once. The specimen was CD8+ T cells from PBMCs. The source of these receptors is a human donor in good health (CMV status not recorded). Some clones in this sample may be carry-over from other donors' samples.

This clonotype was counted ten times or more. The chain recombines TRBV7-8 with TRBJ2-7, with TRBD1 matching 7 bases. This CDR3 spans 13 amino acids. After removal of 5 bases from V and 3 bases from J, the junction contained 4 bases not matched to a gene. Germline CDR1 reads SGHVS; CDR2 reads FQNEAQ. The CDR3, as DNA: TGTGCCAGCAGCAGACAGGGCGGCTACGAGCAGTACTTC. This codes for CASSRQGGYEQYF.

This clonotype occurred a few times. The chain links TRBV4-1 to TRBJ2-1; D unclear. This CDR3 is 17 amino acids long. V lost 6 bases, J lost 5 bases, and 23 bases lay in between. Germline V gives CDR1 MGHRA, CDR2 YSYEKL. CDR3 residues: CASSLHSAPSGDNEQFF. The CDR3 DNA is TGCGCCAGCAGTCTGCACTCGGCTCCTAGTGGGGACAATGAGCAGTTCTTC.

Ten or more counts support this clonotype. This rearrangement joins TRBV28 to TRBJ2-1, with D possibly being TRBD2 (7 bases). There are 17 residues in the CDR3. V shed 0 bases and J shed 2 bases, with 14 bases lying between them. Germline lookup yields CDR1 MDHEN and CDR2 SYDVKM. Written as DNA, the CDR3 is TGTGCCAGCAGTTTATGGGGCCGGGGGGCCACCTACAATGAGCAGTTCTTC. Translation gives CASSLWGRGATYNEQFF.

This clonotype was counted between two and nine times. This chain joins TRBV10-3 and TRBJ2-5; D is possibly TRBD1 (5 bases). The CDR3 has 13 amino acids. Germline values: CDR1 ENHRY, CDR2 SYGVKD. Trimming shortened V by 3 bases and J by 2 bases, and 7 bases separated the two germline ends. CDR3 DNA: TGTGCCATCAGTGACCCAGGGCAAGAGACCCAGTACTTC. Translated: CAISDPGQETQYF.

This clonotype was picked up many times. The chain joins TRBV12-3 or TRBV12-4 to TRBJ1-5, with D perhaps TRBD1 (5 bases). Trimming removed 0 bases from V and 0 bases from J, with 9 bases in between. The CDR3 is 16 residues long. The CDR3 bases are TGTGCCAGCAGTTTAGCTTCAGGGTATAGCAATCAGCCCCAGCATTTT. Residues: CASSLASGYSNQPQHF.

The V call is TRBV7-6, the J call TRBJ1-6; D is undetermined. Trimming removed 2 bases from V and 7 bases from J, with 9 bases in between. The CDR3 covers 14 residues. Per germline, CDR1 SGHVS and CDR2 FNYEAQ. The CDR3 region is CASSLTEWNSPLHF. In nucleotides, the CDR3 is TGTGCCAGCAGCTTAACGGAGTGGAATTCACCCCTCCACTTT. Full variable domain (missing parts from reference TRBV7-6 and TRBJ1-6): GAGVSQSPRYKVTKRGQDVALRCDPISGHVSLYWYRQALGQGPEFLTYFNYEAQQDKSGLPNDRFSAERPEGSISTLTIQRTEQRDSAMYRCASSLTEWNSPLHFGNGTRLTVT.

This rearrangement joins TRBV5-6 to TRBJ1-1; 10 bases agree with TRBD1. The CDR3 extends over 15 amino acids. CDR1 and CDR2 from the germline V gene are SGHDT and YYEEEE. V lost 4 bases, J lost 3 bases, and 6 bases stayed unmatched. CDR3 nucleotide sequence: TGTGCCAGCAGCGAGACAGGGGGCTTGTACACTGAAGCTTTCTTT. Its translation: CASSETGGLYTEAFF.

There are many counts of this clonotype. This chain uses TRBV12-3 or TRBV12-4 with TRBJ2-1, with a weak D call TRBD1 (6 bases). The length of the CDR3 is 14 residues. V was shortened by 4 bases and J by 6 bases, with 13 bases between the two germline ends. The CDR3 coding sequence is TGTGCCAGCAGTTGGGGGCTAGTGGGCAATGAGCAGTTCTTC. This translates into CASSWGLVGNEQFF.

The CDR3 here is CASSPVELPGYTF. CDR3 sequence (DNA): TGTGCCAGCAGCCCCGTGGAGCTCCCCGGCTACACCTTC. The chain couples TRBV6-2 or TRBV6-3 to TRBJ1-2; D unresolved. Germline lookup yields CDR1 MNHEY and CDR2 SVGEGT. The CDR3 is 13 residues long. Trimming left V 6 bases short and J 8 bases short, with 16 bases between.

The chain joins TRBV7-3 to TRBJ2-7; D is unclear. The V end was cut by 4 bases, the J end by 3 bases, with 7 bases between. CDR1 is SGHTA and CDR2 is FQGTGA in the germline V gene. The CDR3 sequence is 12 residues long. CDR3 in amino acids: CASSSVFYEQYF. The CDR3 nucleotides read TGTGCCAGCAGCTCGGTATTCTACGAGCAGTACTTC.

The gene calls are TRBV13 and TRBJ2-3, with D tentatively TRBD1 (6 bases). V lost 4 bases and J lost 1, with 15 bases in between. CDR1 and CDR2 (germline): PRHDT, FYEKMQ (reference sequence). The CDR3 runs 16 residues. The CDR3 loop is CASSSPVEGGTDTQYF. The DNA for the CDR3 is TGTGCCAGCAGCTCCCCCGTTGAGGGGGGCACAGATACGCAGTATTTT.

Remarks on this clonotype: Just one base apart from a much larger clone, this may be a read error. The V gene is TRBV7-6, the J gene TRBJ2-3; maybe TRBD2 (5 bases). The CDR3 is made up of 15 amino acids. V was shortened by 4 bases and J by 1 base, with 12 bases between the two germline ends. Germline V gene data show CDR1 as SGHVS and CDR2 as FNYEAQ. As DNA, the CDR3 is TGTGCCAGCAGCTCACTAGTTTCAGGCACAGATACGCAGTATTTT. It is translated as CASSSLVSGTDTQYF.

This clonotype showed up just once. The V and J genes are TRBV9 and TRBJ1-6; possibly TRBD1 for D (6 bases). Trimming stripped 0 bases from V and 10 bases from J, with 11 bases between. CDR3 size: 14 residues. Germline V gene lookup returns CDR1 SGDLS and CDR2 YYNGEE. The CDR3 sequence is CASSVGQEGSPLHF. The CDR3 DNA follows: TGTGCCAGCAGCGTAGGACAGGAGGGGTCACCCCTCCACTTT.

This clonotype was observed a handful of times. The J gene is TRBJ1-2, the V gene TRBV7-9, with a weak D call TRBD1 (6 bases). The CDR3 contains 14 residues. Per germline, CDR1 SEHNR and CDR2 FQNEAQ (reference sequence). The V gene lost 3 bases and the J gene lost 6 bases, with 14 bases spanning the gap. The CDR3 here is CASSFPGAVDGYTF. In nucleotides, the CDR3 is TGTGCCAGCAGCTTTCCAGGGGCGGTGGATGGCTACACCTTC.

The chain links TRBV7-2 to TRBJ1-1; the D gene is possibly TRBD1 (5 bases). From germline, CDR1 is SGHTA and CDR2 FQGNSA. Trimming took off 5 bases at V and 3 bases at J, with 13 bases between the two ends. This CDR3 is built from 14 residues. CDR3 region: CASSTSRDYTEAFF. DNA of the CDR3: TGTGCCAGCAGCACCAGCCGGGACTACACTGAAGCTTTCTTT.

This clonotype was counted between two and nine times. The V gene is TRBV27, the J gene TRBJ1-1; 7 nucleotides align to TRBD1. CDR1 and CDR2 (germline): MNHEY, SMNVEV (reference sequence). This CDR3 is 13 amino acids long. Trimming removed 5 bases from V and 7 bases from J; junction bases left unmatched: 7. The CDR3 bases are TGTGCCAGCAGTCTCGGGACAGCCGGTGAAGCTTTCTTT. Protein product: CASSLGTAGEAFF.

This clonotype was seen a few times. J is TRBJ1-5 and V is TRBV28, with D unclear. V was clipped by 4 bases and J by 0 bases, with 10 bases between them. Germline lookup yields CDR1 MDHEN and CDR2 SYDVKM. This CDR3 comprises 15 residues. Here the CDR3 reads CASSSTRTSNQPQHF. CDR3 coding DNA: TGTGCCAGCAGTTCGACACGGACTAGCAATCAGCCCCAGCATTTT.

This chain joins TRBV12-3 or TRBV12-4 and TRBJ1-5; no clear D. The CDR3 is made up of 15 amino acids. V lost 2 bases and J 1 base, leaving 9 bases between the germline ends. CDR3 loop: CASSLHMGSNQPQHF. For the CDR3, the DNA is TGTGCCAGCAGTTTACACATGGGCAGCAATCAGCCCCAGCATTTT.

This clonotype was counted only a few times. The chain couples TRBV12-3 or TRBV12-4 to TRBJ2-7, with no clear D. The CDR3 loop spans 12 amino acids. Trimming removed 4 bases at V and 5 bases at J, with 9 bases between. The chain's CDR3 is CASSSGWDEQYF. The CDR3 bases are TGTGCCAGCAGTTCCGGCTGGGACGAGCAGTACTTC.

J is TRBJ2-7 and V is TRBV7-6; D gene unclear. V lost 2 bases to trimming and J lost 0 bases, with 8 bases between them. The length of the CDR3 is 14 residues. CDR1 and CDR2 from the germline V gene are SGHVS and FNYEAQ. The CDR3 loop reads CASSLSLNSYEQYF. CDR3 nucleotides: TGTGCCAGCAGCTTATCCCTCAACTCCTACGAGCAGTACTTC.

The CDR3 bases are TGTGCCATCAGTGAGTCGGGTGGGACAGGGGGACCCTACAATGAGCAGTTCTTC. It codes for CAISESGGTGGPYNEQFF. The chain joins TRBV10-3 to TRBJ2-1, with 11 bases identical to TRBD1. Germline loops: CDR1 ENHRY, CDR2 SYGVKD. Trimming cost V 0 bases and J 2 bases; bases outside gene matches: 6. This CDR3 spans 18 amino acids.

The gene calls are TRBV28 and TRBJ2-7; 7 bases map to TRBD2. CDR1 MDHEN and CDR2 SYDVKM come from the germline V gene. The length of the CDR3 is 13 residues. The trim removed 3 bases at V and 2 bases at J, leaving 1 base unmatched. DNA for the CDR3: TGTGCCAGCAGTTTGACTAGCCCCTACGAGCAGTACTTC. Translation gives CASSLTSPYEQYF. The variable domain in full, with the rest retrieved from reference TRBV28 and TRBJ2-7, is DVKVTQSSRYLVKRTGEKVFLECVQDMDHENMFWYRQDPGLGLRLIYFSYDVKMKEKGDIPEGYSVSREKKERFSLILESASTNQTSMYLCASSLTSPYEQYFGPGTRLTVT.